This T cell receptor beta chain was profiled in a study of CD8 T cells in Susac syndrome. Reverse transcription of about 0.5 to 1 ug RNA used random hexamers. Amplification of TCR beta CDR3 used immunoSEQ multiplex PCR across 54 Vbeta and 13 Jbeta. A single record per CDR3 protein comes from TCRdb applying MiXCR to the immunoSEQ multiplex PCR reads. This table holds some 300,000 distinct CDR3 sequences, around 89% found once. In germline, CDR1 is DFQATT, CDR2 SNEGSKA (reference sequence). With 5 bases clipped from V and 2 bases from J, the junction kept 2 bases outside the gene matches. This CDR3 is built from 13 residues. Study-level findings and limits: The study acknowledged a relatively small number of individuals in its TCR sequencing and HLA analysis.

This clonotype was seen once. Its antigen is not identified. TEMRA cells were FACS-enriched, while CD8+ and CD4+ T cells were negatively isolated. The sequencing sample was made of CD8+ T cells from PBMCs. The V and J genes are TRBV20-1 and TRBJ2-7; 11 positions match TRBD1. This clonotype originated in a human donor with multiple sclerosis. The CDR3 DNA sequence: TGCAGTGCTCAGGACAGGGGGCCCTACGAGCAGTACTTC. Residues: CSAQDRGPYEQYF.